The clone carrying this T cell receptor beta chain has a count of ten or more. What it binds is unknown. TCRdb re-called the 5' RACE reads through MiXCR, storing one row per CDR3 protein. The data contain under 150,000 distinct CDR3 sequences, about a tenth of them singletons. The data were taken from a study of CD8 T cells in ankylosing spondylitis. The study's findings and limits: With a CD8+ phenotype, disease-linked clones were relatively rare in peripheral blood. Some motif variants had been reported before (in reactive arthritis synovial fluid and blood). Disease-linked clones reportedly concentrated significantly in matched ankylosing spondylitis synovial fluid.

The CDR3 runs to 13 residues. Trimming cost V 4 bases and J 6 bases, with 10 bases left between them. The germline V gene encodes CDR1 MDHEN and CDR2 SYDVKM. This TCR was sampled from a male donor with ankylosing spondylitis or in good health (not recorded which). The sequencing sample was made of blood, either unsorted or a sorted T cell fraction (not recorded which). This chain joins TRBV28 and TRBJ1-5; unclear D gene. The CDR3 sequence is CASSSAGIQPQHF. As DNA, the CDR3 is TGTGCCAGCAGTTCGGCGGGCATTCAGCCCCAGCATTTT.